This TCR beta chain is drawn from a study of CD8+ T cells in alopecia areata. TCR sequencing used cDNA made by reverse transcription of extracted RNA. Generated by immunoSEQ multiplex PCR, the TCRdb table keeps only in-frame clones and is missing some. The table includes more than 90,000 clones, roughly 55% detected once. V gave up 0 bases and J gave up 6 bases, with 7 bases separating them. The germline V gene has CDR1 SGHRS and CDR2 YFSETQ. The CDR3 length is 13 residues. The treatment: oral pan-JAK inhibitor, 5-10 mg twice daily. The starting material was CD8+ T cells sorted from blood, obtained at week 24, from a patient treated with tofacitinib. This sequence was found in a human donor with alopecia areata. This chain links TRBV5-1 with TRBJ2-1; the D call may be TRBD1 or TRBD2 (5 bases each). CDR3 residues: CASSLDGGNEQFF. The DNA of the CDR3 is TGCGCCAGCAGCTTGGATGGGGGCAATGAGCAGTTCTTC.